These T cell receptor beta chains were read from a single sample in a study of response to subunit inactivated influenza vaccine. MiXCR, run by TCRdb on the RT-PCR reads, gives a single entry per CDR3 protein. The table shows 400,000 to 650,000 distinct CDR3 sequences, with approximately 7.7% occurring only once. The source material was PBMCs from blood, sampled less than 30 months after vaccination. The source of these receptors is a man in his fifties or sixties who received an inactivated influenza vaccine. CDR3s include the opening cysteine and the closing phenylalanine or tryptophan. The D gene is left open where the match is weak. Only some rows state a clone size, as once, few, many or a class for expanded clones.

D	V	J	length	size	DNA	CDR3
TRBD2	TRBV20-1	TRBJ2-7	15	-	TGCAGTGCTAGCGCGACTAGCGGGAGGACCTACGAGCAGTACTTC	CSASATSGRTYEQYF
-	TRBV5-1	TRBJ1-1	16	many	TGCGCCAGCAGCTTGACGACATGGGGCTCCAACACTGAAGCTTTCTTT	CASSLTTWGSNTEAFF
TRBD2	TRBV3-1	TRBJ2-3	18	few	TGTGCCAGCAGCCAAGATGGGCGACTAGCATGGGGGGCAGATACGCAGTATTTT	CASSQDGRLAWGADTQYF
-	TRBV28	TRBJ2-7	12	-	TGTGCCACCCGGGACTGGAGCTACGAGCAGTACTTC	CATRDWSYEQYF
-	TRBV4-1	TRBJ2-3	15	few	TGCGCCAGCAGCCAAGATTGGTCTAGCTCAGATACGCAGTATTTT	CASSQDWSSSDTQYF
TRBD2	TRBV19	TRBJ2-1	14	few	TGTGCCAGTAGTAGGGGACTAGCGGACAATGAGCAGTTCTTC	CASSRGLADNEQFF
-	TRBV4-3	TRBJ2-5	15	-	TGCGCCAGCAGCCAAGATCGTTGGGATGGAGAGACCCAGTACTTC	CASSQDRWDGETQYF
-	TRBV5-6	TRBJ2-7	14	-	TGTGCCAGCAGCTTGGTGAAGCAGTCCTACGAGCAGTACTTC	CASSLVKQSYEQYF
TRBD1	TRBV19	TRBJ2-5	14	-	TGTGCCAGTAAGCCGGGACAGGGGTCCGAGACCCAGTACTTC	CASKPGQGSETQYF
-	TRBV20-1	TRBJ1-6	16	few	TGCAGTGTTAGCAAATTTTACGGACAGTATAATTCACCCCTCCACTTT	CSVSKFYGQYNSPLHF
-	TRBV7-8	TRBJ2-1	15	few	TGTGCCAGCAGCTCATGGAGGAGCTCCTACAATGAGCAGTTCTTC	CASSSWRSSYNEQFF
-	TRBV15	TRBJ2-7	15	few	TGTGCCACCAGCAGGGGGGAAGCAGGATCCTACGAGCAGTACTTC	CATSRGEAGSYEQYF
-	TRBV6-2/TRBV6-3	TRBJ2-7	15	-	TGTGCCAGCAGTTATTTTGGCTGGAGCTCCTACGAGCAGTACTTC	CASSYFGWSSYEQYF
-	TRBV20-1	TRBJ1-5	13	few	TGCAGTGCTACTAGGACAAATAATCAGCCCCAGCATTTT	CSATRTNNQPQHF
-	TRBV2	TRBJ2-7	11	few	TGTGCCAGCAGTAACTGGAACGAGCAGTACTTC	CASSNWNEQYF
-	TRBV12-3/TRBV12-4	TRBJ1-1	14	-	TGTGCCAGCAGTTTCTTAGAAATGAACACTGAAGCTTTCTTT	CASSFLEMNTEAFF
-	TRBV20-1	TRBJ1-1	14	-	TGCAGTGCTAGTTCTACCGCGGCAGGCACTGAAGCTTTCTTT	CSASSTAAGTEAFF
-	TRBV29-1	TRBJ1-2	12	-	TGCAGCGTAGGGTCGGGGAACTATGGCTACACCTTC	CSVGSGNYGYTF
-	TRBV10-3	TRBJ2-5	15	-	TGTGCCATCAGTGGACAACTCCGGGACAAAGAGACCCAGTACTTC	CAISGQLRDKETQYF
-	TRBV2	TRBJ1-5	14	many	TGTGCCAGCAGTGAACGGCACAGCAATCAGCCCCAGCATTTT	CASSERHSNQPQHF
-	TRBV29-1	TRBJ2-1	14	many	TGCAGCGTTGAACTAGAGGGCTCCTACAATGAGCAGTTCTTC	CSVELEGSYNEQFF
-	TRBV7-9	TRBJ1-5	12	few	TGTGCCAGCAGCTTAGAAGATCAGCCCCAGCATTTT	CASSLEDQPQHF
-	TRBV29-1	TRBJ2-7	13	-	TGCAGCGTTGTTCGAAAGGGGGTGTACGAGCAGTACTTC	CSVVRKGVYEQYF
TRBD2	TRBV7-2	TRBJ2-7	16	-	TGTGCCAGCAGCTCCGGGACTAGCGGGGAACGTCACCCGCAGTACTTC	CASSSGTSGERHPQYF
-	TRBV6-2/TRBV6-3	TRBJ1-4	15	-	TGTGCCAGCAGTACGTGGACGCCAGAGAATGAAAAACTGTTTTTT	CASSTWTPENEKLFF
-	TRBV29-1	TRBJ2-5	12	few	TGCAGCGTGGGACGGAGACAAGAGACCCAGTACTTC	CSVGRRQETQYF
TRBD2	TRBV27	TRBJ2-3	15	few	TGTGCCAGCGGCGGACTAGCCCAGCCCGCAGATACGCAGTATTTT	CASGGLAQPADTQYF
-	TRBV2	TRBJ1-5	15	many	TGTGCCAGCAGTGGGCAGGGTTTGAGCAATCAGCCCCAGCATTTT	CASSGQGLSNQPQHF
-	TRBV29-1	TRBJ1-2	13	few	TGCAGCGCAGAGGACAGTACGGCCTATGGCTACACCTTC	CSAEDSTAYGYTF
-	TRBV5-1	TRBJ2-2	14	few	TGCGCCAGCAGCGCGGGACAGCACACCGGGGAGCTGTTTTTT	CASSAGQHTGELFF
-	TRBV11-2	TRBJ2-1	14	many	TGTGCCAGCTCGGGGCTGGAAAGTAGGTATGAGCAGTTCTTC	CASSGLESRYEQFF
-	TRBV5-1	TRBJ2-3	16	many	TGCGCCAGCAGCTTGAGGGCCCGAGGTCCCACAGATACGCAGTATTTT	CASSLRARGPTDTQYF
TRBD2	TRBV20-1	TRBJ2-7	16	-	TGCTGTGCTAGAGTTTATTCTAGCGGGGGGGCCAGGGAGCAGTACTTC	CCARVYSSGGAREQYF
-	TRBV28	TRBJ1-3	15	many	TGTGCCAGCAGTTCAAACGGGTACTCTGGAAACACCATATATTTT	CASSSNGYSGNTIYF
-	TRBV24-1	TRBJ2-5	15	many	TGTGCCACCAGTGCGGGCTGGACGGCCCAAGAGACCCAGTACTTC	CATSAGWTAQETQYF
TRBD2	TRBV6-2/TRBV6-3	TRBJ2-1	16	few	TGTGCCAGCAGTTCTTTCACGGGGGGGGGCCTGAATGAGCAGTTCTTC	CASSSFTGGGLNEQFF
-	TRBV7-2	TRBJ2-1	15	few	TGTGCCAGCAGCTTATATAGGGGCCTCTACAATGAGCAGTTCTTC	CASSLYRGLYNEQFF
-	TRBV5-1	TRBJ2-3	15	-	TGCGCCAGCAGCTTCAGGGGTCTCAGCACAGATACGCAGTATTTT	CASSFRGLSTDTQYF
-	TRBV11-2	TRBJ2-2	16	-	TGTGCCAGCAGCCTAGCGGGACAGGGACGGTCCGGGGAGCTGTTTTTT	CASSLAGQGRSGELFF
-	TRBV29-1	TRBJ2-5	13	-	TGCAGCGCTCTCGGGCGGGCCCAAGAGACCCAGTACTTC	CSALGRAQETQYF
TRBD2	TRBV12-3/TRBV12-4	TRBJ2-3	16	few	TGTGCCAGCAGTTTAACAGCGGGGGGGCCTGGAGATACGCAGTATTTT	CASSLTAGGPGDTQYF
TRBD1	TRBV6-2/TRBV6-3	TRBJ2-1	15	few	TGTGCCAGCAGAGCCGGACAGGCCTCCTACAATGAGCAGTTCTTC	CASRAGQASYNEQFF
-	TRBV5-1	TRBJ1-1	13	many	TGCGCCAGCAGCTTGGGGGAAGGGACTGAAGCTTTCTTT	CASSLGEGTEAFF
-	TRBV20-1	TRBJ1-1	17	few	TGCAGTGCCCGAAGTACCGGGACGGTTGTCATGAACACTGAAGCTTTCTTT	CSARSTGTVVMNTEAFF
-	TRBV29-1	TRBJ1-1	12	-	TGCAGCGCTGACGGGGTGAACACTGAAGCTTTCTTT	CSADGVNTEAFF
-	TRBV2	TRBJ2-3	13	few	TGTGCCAGCAGTGATTTATCAATAAATACGCAGTATTTT	CASSDLSINTQYF
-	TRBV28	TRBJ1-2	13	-	TGTGCCAGCAGCCGAGGGTCTGAGAATGGCTACACCTTC	CASSRGSENGYTF
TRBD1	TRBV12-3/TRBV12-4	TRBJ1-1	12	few	TGTGCCAGCAGTTTCCGGACAGGAGAAGCTTTCTTT	CASSFRTGEAFF
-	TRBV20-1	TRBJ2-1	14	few	TGCAGTGCTAGCGACCCGATCGGGTTCAATGAGCAGTTCTTC	CSASDPIGFNEQFF
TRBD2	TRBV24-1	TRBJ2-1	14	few	TGTGCCACCCAAAGCGGGGGCCGGGACAATGAGCAGTTCTTC	CATQSGGRDNEQFF
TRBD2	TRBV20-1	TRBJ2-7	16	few	TGCAGTGCTAGAGATTCTACTAGCGGGAGTTCCTACGAGCAGTACTTC	CSARDSTSGSSYEQYF
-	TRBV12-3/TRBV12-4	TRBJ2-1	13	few	TGTGCCAGCAGTCGCCTAGAGTACAATGAGCAGTTCTTC	CASSRLEYNEQFF
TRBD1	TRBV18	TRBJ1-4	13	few	TGTGCCAGCTCGGGACAGGGAAATGAAAAACTGTTTTTT	CASSGQGNEKLFF
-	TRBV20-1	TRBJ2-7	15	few	TGCAGTGCTAGAGATATGAGCGACGGGCCCTACGAGCAGTACTTC	CSARDMSDGPYEQYF
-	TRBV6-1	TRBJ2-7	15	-	TGTGCCAGCAGGATCCATTTACAGGGCTCCTACGAGCAGTACTTC	CASRIHLQGSYEQYF
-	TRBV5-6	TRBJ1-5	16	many	TGTGCCAGCAGCTTGAATGACGGACATAGCAATCAGCCCCAGCATTTT	CASSLNDGHSNQPQHF
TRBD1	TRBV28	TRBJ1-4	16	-	TGTGCCAGCAGTCCGGACAGGGGCACAACTAATGAAAAAGTGTTTTTT	CASSPDRGTTNEKVFF
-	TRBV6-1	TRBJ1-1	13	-	TGTGCCAGCAGTGCGGAAGGGGGCACTGAAGCTTTCTTT	CASSAEGGTEAFF
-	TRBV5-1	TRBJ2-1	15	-	TGCGCCAGCAGCTTGGGCCAGGGGCGGGTCGATGAGCAGTTCTTC	CASSLGQGRVDEQFF
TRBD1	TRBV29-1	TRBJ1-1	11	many	TGCAGCTTTGGACAGGGGACTGAAGCTTTCTTT	CSFGQGTEAFF